The 18 T cell receptor beta chains listed next were all sequenced from one sample in a study of T cell changes during pregnancy in multiple sclerosis. Assay: immunoSEQ multiplex PCR; the TCRdb copy retains only in-frame clones and omits some. The sample consists of more than 50,000 clones, 91% of them appearing once. The sample here was peripheral blood, taken before pregnancy. These receptors were obtained from a female donor with multiple sclerosis, enrolled in a pregnancy study.

J is TRBJ2-1 and V is TRBV11-3; D is perhaps TRBD1 (7 bases). The germline V gene encodes CDR1 SGHNT and CDR2 YENEEA. V dropped 5 bases and J dropped 8 bases, with 19 bases sitting between them. This CDR3 has 15 amino acids. CDR3 nucleotides: TGTGCCAGCAGCCCCGGGGGACAGAGAAGGTATGAGCAGTTCTTC. It is translated as CASSPGGQRRYEQFF.

V usage is TRBV7-2 and J usage is TRBJ2-3, with 14 bases that match TRBD2. After removal of 4 bases from V and 0 bases from J, the junction contained 6 bases not matched to a gene. Germline values: CDR1 SGHTA, CDR2 FQGNSA. The CDR3 has 18 amino acids. The CDR3 DNA is TGTGCCAGCAGCTCCCCGGGGACTAGCGGGGGTAGCACAGATACGCAGTATTTT. Translated, it gives CASSSPGTSGGSTDTQYF.

The chain employs TRBV7-3 and TRBJ2-2; 7 bases fit TRBD1. This CDR3 spans 15 amino acids. The J segment lost 4 bases and the V segment lost 3 bases, leaving 5 bases of the junction unmatched. CDR1 and CDR2 (germline): SGHTA, FQGTGA. CDR3 in amino acids: CASSFRQGGTGELFF. CDR3 coding DNA: TGTGCCAGCAGCTTCCGACAGGGCGGCACCGGGGAGCTGTTTTTT.

The J gene is TRBJ1-1, the V gene TRBV6-6; no clear D. Trimming took 2 bases from V and 6 from J, leaving 7 bases between them. CDR1 is MNHNY, CDR2 SVGAGI, per germline (reference sequence). CDR3 length: 12 residues. The CDR3 spells CASSYTGAEAFF. In DNA, the CDR3 is TGTGCCAGCAGTTACACGGGTGCTGAAGCTTTCTTT.

The rearrangement uses TRBV7-2 and TRBJ1-5; the D gene is possibly TRBD1 (5 bases). The ends were cut back, 1 base at V and 7 bases at J, with 14 bases in the middle. This CDR3 spans 15 amino acids. Germline loops: CDR1 SGHTA, CDR2 FQGNSA. The CDR3, as DNA: TGTGCCAGCAGCTTAGTGACCGGAGGGGAGCAGCCCCAGCATTTT. It encodes CASSLVTGGEQPQHF.

This sequence joins TRBV13 and TRBJ2-1, with a tentative D call TRBD2 (6 bases). CDR1 is PRHDT and CDR2 is FYEKMQ in the germline V gene (reference sequence). Trimming removed 0 bases from V and 7 bases from J, with 16 bases in between. CDR3 length: 16 residues. The CDR3: CASSLGAGQGSNEQFF. CDR3 coding DNA: TGTGCCAGCAGCTTAGGGGCGGGGCAGGGATCGAATGAGCAGTTCTTC.

The V gene is TRBV7-2, the J gene TRBJ1-5; TRBD1 might be the D (6 bases). Per germline, CDR1 SGHTA and CDR2 FQGNSA. The V and J ends lost 5 bases and 2 bases respectively, with 10 bases between them. This CDR3 spans 14 amino acids. The CDR3, as DNA: TGTGCCAGCAGCCCCGCAGGGGGCAATCAGCCCCAGCATTTT. It translates to CASSPAGGNQPQHF.

The CDR3 region is CASSPRARGDSGYTF. The CDR3 region has the DNA TGTGCCAGCAGCCCGAGGGCCAGGGGGGACTCTGGCTACACCTTC. The chain joins TRBV6-1 to TRBJ1-2; 7 nucleotides align to TRBD1. Germline-derived CDR1 and CDR2 are MNHNS and SASEGT. The V and J ends lost 6 bases and 7 bases, in that order; junction bases with no gene match: 14. The CDR3 runs to 15 residues.

The chain employs TRBV19 and TRBJ2-2; D not certain. With 3 bases removed from V and 5 bases from J, the gap between germline ends came to 7 bases. The CDR3 loop spans 13 amino acids. In germline, CDR1 is LNHDA, CDR2 SQIVND (reference sequence). The CDR3 nucleotides are TGTGCCAGTAGTATCGTGAGGACCGGGGAGCTGTTTTTT. This sequence encodes CASSIVRTGELFF.

The chain couples TRBV5-8 to TRBJ2-5; a weak D match, TRBD2 (6 bases). The CDR3 has 14 residues. The V end was cut by 3 bases, the J end by 4 bases, with 13 bases between. The germline V gene encodes CDR1 SGHTS and CDR2 YDEGEE. CDR3 sequence: CASSWGDPGETQYF. Here the CDR3 DNA reads TGTGCCAGCAGCTGGGGGGACCCGGGAGAGACCCAGTACTTC.

This chain joins TRBV19 and TRBJ2-1; D gene unclear. The length of the CDR3 is 13 residues. Trimming cost V 10 bases and J 0 bases, with 10 bases left between them. Germline V gives CDR1 LNHDA, CDR2 SQIVND (reference sequence). This CDR3 is CATLDSSYNEQFF. CDR3 DNA: TGTGCCACCTTAGATTCCTCCTACAATGAGCAGTTCTTC.

V gene TRBV6-1 combines with J gene TRBJ1-1, with 7 bases fitting TRBD1. The length of the CDR3 is 14 residues. Germline V gene lookup returns CDR1 MNHNS and CDR2 SASEGT. V shed 6 bases, J shed 6 bases, and the junction held 10 bases outside the gene matches. The chain's CDR3 is CASSIQGSLSEAFF. CDR3 DNA: TGTGCCAGCAGCATACAGGGGTCTCTCTCTGAAGCTTTCTTT.

J is TRBJ2-2 and V is TRBV6-5; possibly TRBD1 for D (7 bases). The CDR3 runs to 15 residues. Deletions cut 7 bases from V and 6 bases from J, with 18 bases between. Germline V gene sequence: CDR1 MNHEY, CDR2 SVGAGI. In DNA form, the CDR3 reads TGTGCCAGCAAGGTGACACAGGGGAGGTCCGGGGAGCTGTTTTTT. It is translated as CASKVTQGRSGELFF.

V usage is TRBV7-9 and J usage is TRBJ2-3, with TRBD2 identical over 7 bases. Germline CDR1 is SEHNR and CDR2 is FQNEAQ (reference sequence). Trimming removed 5 bases from V and 6 bases from J; junction bases left unmatched: 5. The CDR3 consists of 13 residues. The CDR3 is CASSMPLADTQYF. The CDR3, as DNA: TGTGCCAGCAGCATGCCACTAGCGGATACGCAGTATTTT.

The chain is built from TRBV19 and TRBJ1-2, with 7 bases fitting TRBD1. The CDR3 loop spans 15 amino acids. The germline V gene encodes CDR1 LNHDA and CDR2 SQIVND (reference sequence). Trimming removed 3 bases from V and 2 bases from J; junction bases left unmatched: 6. CDR3 sequence (DNA): TGTGCCAGTAGTATGACAGGGTGGGGGAACTATGGCTACACCTTC. It translates to CASSMTGWGNYGYTF.

Concerning this clone itself: The DNA is left out, because the CDR3 cannot be placed on it with certainty; the CDR3 is given as TCRdb lists it. The chain uses TRBV14 and TRBJ1-2; TRBD1 is the table's D call, not checked against the DNA. Inclusive of both ends, the CDR3 amounts to 19 amino acids. Per germline, CDR1 SGHDN and CDR2 FVKESK. The CDR3 here is CASSQEVRARGQYNYGYTF.

V usage is TRBV7-3 and J usage is TRBJ2-1; TRBD1 agrees at 9 bases. This CDR3 comprises 15 residues. Unmatched junction bases numbered 6, after V lost 3 bases and J lost 6 bases. Germline V CDR1 and CDR2: SGHTA, FQGTGA. CDR3 sequence reads: CASSFTGTGLNEQFF. The CDR3 nucleotides read TGTGCCAGCAGCTTTACTGGGACAGGGCTCAATGAGCAGTTCTTC.

This rearrangement joins TRBV18 to TRBJ1-5; D remains ambiguous. CDR1 is KGHSH, CDR2 LQKENI, per germline. The CDR3 totals 15 residues. Trimming cost V 2 bases and J 3 bases, with 11 bases left between them. The DNA of the CDR3 is TGTGCCAGCTCACCATCGGCACAGCCCAATCAGCCCCAGCATTTT. Translation gives CASSPSAQPNQPQHF.